This entry describes one T cell receptor (beta chain). What antigen it recognizes has not been identified. No much larger clone exists at a distance of one base, and base qualities are not known. The data originate from a study of blood T cell repertoires in COVID-19 (dated by TCRdb to between 2020 and 2021). In terms of the full investigation: Collaborator samples came from the United States, Italy and Spain and covered acute and convalescent phases of COVID-19. Deeply sampled blood TCRbeta repertoires from subjects exposed to, actively infected with, or recovered from COVID-19 were included in the dataset. A de-identified subject ID, COVID-19 status, age in years and sex were almost always included in the sample metadata. Where HLA class I and class II types were available, the types were taken from metadata supplied by the sample provider, not from assay-based typing. The repertoires were made available in a free public database intended to serve as a resource for research on the immune response to SARS-CoV-2. Samples were obtained from the ongoing ImmuneRACE study (first 160 participants) and from 1,000 to 1,500 subjects provided by 6 global collaborators. The material from the prospective study consisted of cDNA or gDNA derived from T cells, B-cell-depleted T cells, or PBMCs. The research as a whole found: Clinical and demographic metadata were provided uncurated, with the amount varying by source and participant.

There are 13 amino acids in the CDR3, from cysteine to phenylalanine inclusive. Solely the CDR3 DNA is kept, with 39 bases framed from the first base. For CDR1 and CDR2, the germline V gene (reference sequence) lists MNHEY and SMNVEV. Compared with germline, V lacks 10 bases and J lacks 2 bases; bases without a gene match: 5. The immunoSEQ Assay, a bias-controlled multiplex PCR, was used to amplify TCRbeta CDR3 regions from genomic DNA. Under the source paper's analysis protocol: Nucleated cell counts per sample were estimated from amplification of reference gene primers within the assay. To quantify the absolute abundance of each unique TCRbeta CDR3 rearrangement, sequence reads were collapsed and filtered. For each sample, productive Simpson clonality was calculated by taking the square root of Simpson's diversity index across productive rearrangements. Held by TCRdb, this immuneACCESS table contains in-frame sequences only and omits some clones. Under half of the omission traces to an unresolved V gene where checked; the cause of the rest is unknown. From that table come the V and J calls and clone size; the DNA was used to work out D and trimming. This sample holds around 270,000 clones; 88% were observed only once. The top ten constitute approximately 3.7% of the sample.

Samples from volunteer blood donors who had recovered from COVID-19 were contributed by a second Seattle source. Collaborating institutions collected whole blood in K2EDTA tubes following their own protocols. For TCRbeta analysis, collaborators shipped samples as frozen whole blood, isolated PBMCs, or DNA extracted from either of those sample types. Sequencing input: peripheral blood. This sequence uses TRBV27 and TRBJ1-5; TRBD1 agrees with 7 junctional bases. The TCR comes from a man aged 55 to 70 who had recovered from COVID-19. The sequenced DNA is TGTGCCACCGGTGGACAGGGCAATCAGCCCCAGCATTTT. Its translation reads: CATGGQGNQPQHF.